This is a list of T cell receptor beta chains from one sample in a study of T cell responses to AZD1222 COVID-19 vaccine. TCRdb's table, derived via immunoSEQ multiplex PCR, lists solely in-frame clones and lacks some. Among 95,000 to 100,000 clones listed, roughly 84% were seen once. The source was peripheral blood, collected on day 0 of AZD1222 vaccination. The receptors derive from an adult in good health. Each CDR3 is given with its conserved first and last residue. D genes are given only for firm matches. For some rows the clone size is stated as once, few or many, or as a class when expanded; others skip it.

clone size: NA; D gene: TRBD2; J gene: TRBJ2-1; V gene: TRBV7-9; CDR3 DNA: TGTGCCAGCAGCCGCCCCCCTAGCGGTACCTACAATGAGCAGTTCTTC; CDR3 protein: CASSRPPSGTYNEQFF
clone size: NA; D gene: TRBD2; J gene: TRBJ2-1; V gene: TRBV3-1/TRBV3-2; CDR3 DNA: TGTGCCAGCAGCCCCCTTACTAGCGGGAGCCCCTACAATGAGCAGTTCTTC; CDR3 protein: CASSPLTSGSPYNEQFF
clone size: NA; D gene: NA; J gene: TRBJ2-3; V gene: TRBV2; CDR3 DNA: TGTGCCAGCAGTGAGAACCCCCTGGGAGATACGCAGTATTTT; CDR3 protein: CASSENPLGDTQYF
clone size: NA; D gene: TRBD1; J gene: TRBJ1-5; V gene: TRBV28; CDR3 DNA: TGTGCCAGCAGTTTGTCACAGGGGGCCGGTCAGCCCCAGCATTTT; CDR3 protein: CASSLSQGAGQPQHF
clone size: NA; D gene: TRBD1; J gene: TRBJ2-7; V gene: TRBV19; CDR3 DNA: TGTGCCAGTAGTATCACTCTCGGACAGGCGACCTACGAGCAGTACTTC; CDR3 protein: CASSITLGQATYEQYF
clone size: few; D gene: NA; J gene: TRBJ1-4; V gene: TRBV6-6; CDR3 DNA: TGTGCCAGCAGTTACTCGGGGGTAGATGAAAAACTGTTTTTT; CDR3 protein: CASSYSGVDEKLFF
clone size: NA; D gene: TRBD1; J gene: TRBJ2-1; V gene: TRBV2; CDR3 DNA: TGTGCCAGCAGTGAAGTGGGACAGGGTTACAATGAGCAGTTCTTC; CDR3 protein: CASSEVGQGYNEQFF
clone size: NA; D gene: NA; J gene: TRBJ2-3; V gene: TRBV6-5; CDR3 DNA: TGTGCCAGCAGTTACGGTGGTACTAGCACAGATACGCAGTATTTT; CDR3 protein: CASSYGGTSTDTQYF
clone size: NA; D gene: NA; J gene: TRBJ2-7; V gene: TRBV6-5; CDR3 DNA: TGTGCCAGCAGTTACTCGGGGGGAGGCAACGAGCAGTACTTC; CDR3 protein: CASSYSGGGNEQYF
clone size: NA; D gene: NA; J gene: TRBJ2-4; V gene: TRBV4-1; CDR3 DNA: TGCGCCAGCAGCCAAGGTGACGCGAAAGGACCGAAAGCCAAAAACATTCAGTACTTC; CDR3 protein: CASSQGDAKGPKAKNIQYF
clone size: NA; D gene: NA; J gene: TRBJ1-5; V gene: TRBV7-2; CDR3 DNA: TGTGCCAGCAGCTTGGGGGGTTTCAATCAGCCCCAGCATTTT; CDR3 protein: CASSLGGFNQPQHF
clone size: NA; D gene: NA; J gene: TRBJ2-1; V gene: TRBV11-2; CDR3 DNA: TGTGCCAGCAGCGGGGCGTTAAGCTCCTACAATGAGCAGTTCTTC; CDR3 protein: CASSGALSSYNEQFF
clone size: NA; D gene: NA; J gene: TRBJ1-2; V gene: TRBV19; CDR3 DNA: TGTGCCAGTAGTCCCCAGGGACTGCTCTATGGCTACACCTTC; CDR3 protein: CASSPQGLLYGYTF
clone size: NA; D gene: NA; J gene: TRBJ1-1; V gene: TRBV13; CDR3 DNA: TGTGCCAGCAGCCCTTCCTTGAACACTGAAGCTTTCTTT; CDR3 protein: CASSPSLNTEAFF
clone size: NA; D gene: NA; J gene: TRBJ2-3; V gene: TRBV14; CDR3 DNA: TGTGCCAGCAGCCAAGAGGGACAAGGTACAGATACGCAGTATTTT; CDR3 protein: CASSQEGQGTDTQYF
clone size: NA; D gene: TRBD1; J gene: TRBJ2-6; V gene: TRBV24-1; CDR3 DNA: TGTGCCACGGAGGGGCGGGACAGGGCTTCTGGGGCCAACGTCCTGACTTTC; CDR3 protein: CATEGRDRASGANVLTF
clone size: NA; D gene: TRBD2; J gene: TRBJ2-1; V gene: TRBV6-2/TRBV6-3; CDR3 DNA: TGTGCCAGCAGCCCTGAACTAGCGGGAGGGGCCAATGAGCAGTTCTTC; CDR3 protein: CASSPELAGGANEQFF
clone size: NA; D gene: NA; J gene: TRBJ2-3; V gene: TRBV30; CDR3 DNA: TGTGCCTGGAGCCCAGGGGGGAGGGACGCAGATACGCAGTATTTT; CDR3 protein: CAWSPGGRDADTQYF